Listed here are 8 T cell receptor beta chains from one sample, sequenced in a study of blood T cell repertoires in COVID-19 (dated by TCRdb to the early 2020s). Library preparation used the immunoSEQ multiplex PCR assay. What TCRdb holds here is the immuneACCESS table cut down to in-frame rearrangements. Part of the clones is not present; checked against another copy, under half of the missing clones reflect an unresolved V gene, and the others are unexplained. This sample lists 95,000 to 150,000 clones; approximately 80% were detected once. Of the sample, 12% is held by the ten largest clones. Sequencing was performed on peripheral blood. The receptors derive from a human donor in a cohort sampled during active COVID-19.

V usage is TRBV19 and J usage is TRBJ1-4; D is possibly TRBD1 (6 bases). From germline, CDR1 is LNHDA and CDR2 SQIVND (reference sequence). The V and J ends lost 5 bases and 4 bases respectively, with 14 bases between them. This CDR3 is 15 amino acids long. CDR3 sequence (DNA): TGTGCCAGTAGTTCACGGACAGTGGGTAATGAAAAACTGTTTTTT. It is translated as CASSSRTVGNEKLFF.

There are a few counts of this clone. The genes are TRBV2 and TRBJ1-5; TRBD1 matches 7 bases. Germline loops: CDR1 SNHLY, CDR2 FYNNEI. V shed 5 bases, J shed 1 base, and the junction held 11 bases outside the gene matches. The CDR3 covers 17 residues. CDR3 amino acids: CASSPDRDTWSNQPQHF. The CDR3 DNA sequence: TGTGCCAGCAGTCCCGACAGGGATACGTGGAGCAATCAGCCCCAGCATTTT.

CDR3 sequence (DNA): TGCGCCAGCAGTACCGGCGGACAGGGCAATGAGCAGTTCTTC. It encodes CASSTGGQGNEQFF. This chain connects TRBV10-1 to TRBJ2-1; 8 bases are a match to TRBD1. V was clipped by 5 bases and J by 6 bases; unmatched bases: 6. The germline gives CDR1 WNHNN, CDR2 SYGVQD (reference sequence). CDR3 size: 14 residues.

The chain combines TRBV11-2 with TRBJ1-2; D might be TRBD1 (5 bases). Per the germline V gene, CDR1 is SGHAT and CDR2 is FQNNGV. The length of the CDR3 is 13 residues. Deletions cut 5 bases from V and 8 bases from J, with 15 bases between. CDR3 nucleotide sequence: TGTGCCAGCAGCCTAAGCAGGGATCGAGGCTACACCTTC. Encoded protein: CASSLSRDRGYTF.

The rearrangement joins TRBV5-5 to TRBJ2-5; 8 positions match TRBD2. The CDR3 spans 15 residues. V shed 1 base and J 4 bases; nucleotides not matched to a gene: 6. Germline CDR1 and CDR2: SGHKS and YYEKEE (reference sequence). The CDR3 region has the DNA TGTGCCAGCAGCTTGAGGGCGGGGGGTGGAGAGACCCAGTACTTC. It yields the protein CASSLRAGGGETQYF. Complete variable domain (other parts from reference TRBV5-5 and TRBJ2-5): DAGVTQSPTHLIKTRGQQVTLRCSPISGHKSVSWYQQVLGQGPQFIFQYYEKEERGRGNFPDRFSARQFPNYSSELNVNALLLGDSALYLCASSLRAGGGETQYFGPGTRLLVL.

This clone was counted a single time. The chain combines TRBV4-3 with TRBJ1-1, with 9 bases identical to TRBD1. J was trimmed by 5 bases and V by 4 bases; bases with no gene match: 5. CDR1 is LGHNA and CDR2 is YSLEER in the germline V gene. The CDR3 length is 14 residues. The CDR3 coding sequence is TGCGCCAGCAGCCGTGGACAGGGGATTACTGAAGCTTTCTTT. Translated: CASSRGQGITEAFF.

The chain recombines TRBV7-2 with TRBJ1-3; D is perhaps TRBD1 (5 bases). This CDR3 is 17 amino acids long. V shed 2 bases and J shed 4 bases, with 18 bases lying between them. CDR1 and CDR2 (germline): SGHTA, FQGNSA. The chain's CDR3 is CASSLRLGRAGGNTIYF. CDR3 nucleotides: TGTGCCAGCAGCTTACGTTTAGGCAGGGCGGGAGGAAACACCATATATTTT.

V is TRBV18 and J is TRBJ2-7; D gene ambiguous. Germline-derived CDR1 and CDR2 are KGHSH and LQKENI. This CDR3 has 17 residues. Trimming pared 0 bases from V and 1 base from J, leaving 16 bases between. As DNA, the CDR3 is TGTGCCAGCTCACCACCAAGTGGTAGTATGTCATCCTACGAGCAGTACTTC. Amino acid sequence: CASSPPSGSMSSYEQYF.